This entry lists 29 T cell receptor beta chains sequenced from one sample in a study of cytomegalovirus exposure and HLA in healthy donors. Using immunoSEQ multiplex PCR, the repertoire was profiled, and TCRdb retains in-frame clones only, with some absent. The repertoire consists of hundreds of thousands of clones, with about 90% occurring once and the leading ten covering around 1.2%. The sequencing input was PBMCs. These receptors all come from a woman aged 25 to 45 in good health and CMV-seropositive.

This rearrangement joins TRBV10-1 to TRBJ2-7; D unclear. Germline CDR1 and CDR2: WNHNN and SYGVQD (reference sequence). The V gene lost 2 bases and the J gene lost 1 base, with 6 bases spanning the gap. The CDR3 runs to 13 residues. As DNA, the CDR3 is TGCGCCAGCAGTGAGGAGCGATCCTACGAGCAGTACTTC. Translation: CASSEERSYEQYF.

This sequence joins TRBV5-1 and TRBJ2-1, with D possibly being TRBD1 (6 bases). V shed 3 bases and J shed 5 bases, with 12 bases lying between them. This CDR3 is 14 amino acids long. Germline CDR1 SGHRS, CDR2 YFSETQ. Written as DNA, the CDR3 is TGCGCCAGCAGCTACAGGGTTTTGGACAATGAGCAGTTCTTC. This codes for CASSYRVLDNEQFF.

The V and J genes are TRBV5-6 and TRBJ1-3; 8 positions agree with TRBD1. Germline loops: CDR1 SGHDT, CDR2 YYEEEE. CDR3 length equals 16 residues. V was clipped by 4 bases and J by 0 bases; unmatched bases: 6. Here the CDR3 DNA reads TGTGCCAGCAGCCTCGGGACAGGTTACTCTGGAAACACCATATATTTT. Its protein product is CASSLGTGYSGNTIYF.

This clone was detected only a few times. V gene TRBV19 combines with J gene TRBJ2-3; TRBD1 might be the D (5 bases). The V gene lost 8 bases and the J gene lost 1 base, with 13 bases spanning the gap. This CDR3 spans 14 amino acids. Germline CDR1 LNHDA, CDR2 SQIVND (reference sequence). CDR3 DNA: TGTGCCAGTCATAGGGGATACGGCACAGATACGCAGTATTTT. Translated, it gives CASHRGYGTDTQYF.

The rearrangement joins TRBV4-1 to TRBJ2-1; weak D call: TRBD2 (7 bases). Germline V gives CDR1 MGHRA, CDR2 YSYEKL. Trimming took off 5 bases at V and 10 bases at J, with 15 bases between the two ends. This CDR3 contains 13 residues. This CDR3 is CASSGRGGHEQFF. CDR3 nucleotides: TGCGCCAGCAGCGGCAGGGGAGGGCACGAGCAGTTCTTC.

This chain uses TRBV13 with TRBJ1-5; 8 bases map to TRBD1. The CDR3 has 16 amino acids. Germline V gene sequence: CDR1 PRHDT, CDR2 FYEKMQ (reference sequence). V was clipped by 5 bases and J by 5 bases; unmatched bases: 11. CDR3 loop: CASSHAGAGGDQPQHF. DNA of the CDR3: TGTGCCAGCAGCCACGCCGGGGCAGGGGGCGATCAGCCCCAGCATTTT.

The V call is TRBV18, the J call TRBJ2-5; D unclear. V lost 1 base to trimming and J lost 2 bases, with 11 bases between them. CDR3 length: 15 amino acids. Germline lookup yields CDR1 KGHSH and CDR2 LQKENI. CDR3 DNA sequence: TGTGCCAGCTCACCACGTGCGTCCAAACAAGAGACCCAGTACTTC. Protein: CASSPRASKQETQYF.

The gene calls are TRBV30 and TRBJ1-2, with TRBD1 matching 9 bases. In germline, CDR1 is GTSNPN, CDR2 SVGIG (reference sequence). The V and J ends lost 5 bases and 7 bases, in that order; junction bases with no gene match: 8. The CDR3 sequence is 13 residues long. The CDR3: CAWDAGQGFGYTF. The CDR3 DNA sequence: TGTGCCTGGGACGCAGGACAGGGGTTTGGCTACACCTTC.

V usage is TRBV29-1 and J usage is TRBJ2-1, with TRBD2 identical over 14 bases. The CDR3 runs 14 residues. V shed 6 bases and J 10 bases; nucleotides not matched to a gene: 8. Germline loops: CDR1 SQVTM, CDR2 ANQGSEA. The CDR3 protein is CSVAGTSGSKEQFF. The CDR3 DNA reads TGCAGCGTAGCCGGGACTAGCGGGAGCAAAGAGCAGTTCTTC.

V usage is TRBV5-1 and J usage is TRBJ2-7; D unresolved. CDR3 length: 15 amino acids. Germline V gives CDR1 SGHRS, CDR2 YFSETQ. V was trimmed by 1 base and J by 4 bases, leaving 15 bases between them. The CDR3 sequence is CASSLNPAGPYEQYF. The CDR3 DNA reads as TGCGCCAGCAGCTTGAACCCGGCAGGCCCGTACGAGCAGTACTTC.

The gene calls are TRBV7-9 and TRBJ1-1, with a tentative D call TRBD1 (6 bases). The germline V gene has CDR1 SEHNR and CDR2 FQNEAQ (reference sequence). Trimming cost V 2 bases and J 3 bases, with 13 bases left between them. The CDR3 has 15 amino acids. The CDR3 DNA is TGTGCCAGCAGCTTAAAGCCAGGGGCTGACACTGAAGCTTTCTTT. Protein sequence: CASSLKPGADTEAFF.

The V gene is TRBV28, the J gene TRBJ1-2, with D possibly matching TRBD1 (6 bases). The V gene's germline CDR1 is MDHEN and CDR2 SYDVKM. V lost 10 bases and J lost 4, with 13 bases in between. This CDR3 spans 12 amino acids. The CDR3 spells CATQQGTYGYTF. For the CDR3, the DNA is TGTGCCACACAACAGGGTACCTATGGCTACACCTTC.

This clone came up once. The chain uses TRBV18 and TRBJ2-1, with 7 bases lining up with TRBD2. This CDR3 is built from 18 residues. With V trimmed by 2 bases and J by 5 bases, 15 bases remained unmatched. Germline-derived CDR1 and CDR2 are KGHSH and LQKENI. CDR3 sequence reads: CASSPWSGGNPPNNEQFF. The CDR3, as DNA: TGTGCCAGCTCACCATGGTCCGGGGGGAACCCCCCAAACAATGAGCAGTTCTTC.

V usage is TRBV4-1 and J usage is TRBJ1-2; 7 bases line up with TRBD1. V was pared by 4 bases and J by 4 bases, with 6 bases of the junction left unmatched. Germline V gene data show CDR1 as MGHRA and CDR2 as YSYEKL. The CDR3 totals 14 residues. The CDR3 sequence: CASSPPGQSYGYTF. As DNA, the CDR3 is TGCGCCAGCAGCCCCCCGGGACAGAGCTATGGCTACACCTTC.

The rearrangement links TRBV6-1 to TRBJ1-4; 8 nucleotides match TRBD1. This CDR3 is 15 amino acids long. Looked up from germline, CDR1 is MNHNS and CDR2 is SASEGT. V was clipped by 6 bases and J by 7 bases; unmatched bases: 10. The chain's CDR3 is CASRTGQGGVEKLFF. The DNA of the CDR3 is TGTGCCAGCAGGACCGGACAGGGAGGGGTTGAAAAACTGTTTTTT.

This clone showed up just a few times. In nucleotides, the CDR3 is TGTGCCAGCAGTATGGGGACAGGGTCGAACACTGAAGCTTTCTTT. It encodes CASSMGTGSNTEAFF. The chain joins TRBV2 to TRBJ1-1; TRBD1 matches 9 bases. The CDR3 is made up of 15 amino acids. V was pared by 5 bases and J by 1 base, with 5 bases of the junction left unmatched. The V gene's germline CDR1 is SNHLY and CDR2 FYNNEI.

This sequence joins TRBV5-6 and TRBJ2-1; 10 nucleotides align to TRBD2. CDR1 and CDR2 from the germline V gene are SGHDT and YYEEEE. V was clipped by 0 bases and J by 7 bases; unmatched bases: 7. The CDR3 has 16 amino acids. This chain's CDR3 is CASSLELAGETNEQFF. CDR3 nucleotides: TGTGCCAGCAGCTTGGAGCTAGCGGGAGAGACGAATGAGCAGTTCTTC.

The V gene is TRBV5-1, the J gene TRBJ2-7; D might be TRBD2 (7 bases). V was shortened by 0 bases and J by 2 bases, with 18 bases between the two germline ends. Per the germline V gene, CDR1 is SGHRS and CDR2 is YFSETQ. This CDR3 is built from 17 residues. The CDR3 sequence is CASSLEGGGRSTYEQYF. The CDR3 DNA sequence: TGCGCCAGCAGCTTGGAGGGCGGGGGCAGGAGTACCTACGAGCAGTACTTC.

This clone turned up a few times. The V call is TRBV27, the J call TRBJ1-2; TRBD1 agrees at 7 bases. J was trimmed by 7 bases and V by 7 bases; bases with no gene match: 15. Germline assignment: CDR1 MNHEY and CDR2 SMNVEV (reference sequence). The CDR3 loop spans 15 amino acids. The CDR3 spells CASTSFLTGSTGYTF. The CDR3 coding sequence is TGTGCCAGCACAAGTTTTCTGACAGGGTCGACTGGCTACACCTTC.

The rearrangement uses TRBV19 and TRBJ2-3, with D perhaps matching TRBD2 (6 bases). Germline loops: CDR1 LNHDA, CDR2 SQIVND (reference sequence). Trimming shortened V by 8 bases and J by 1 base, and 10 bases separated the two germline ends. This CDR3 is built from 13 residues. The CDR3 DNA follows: TGTGCCAGTCGGCGGGGAGGCACAGATACGCAGTATTTT. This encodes CASRRGGTDTQYF.

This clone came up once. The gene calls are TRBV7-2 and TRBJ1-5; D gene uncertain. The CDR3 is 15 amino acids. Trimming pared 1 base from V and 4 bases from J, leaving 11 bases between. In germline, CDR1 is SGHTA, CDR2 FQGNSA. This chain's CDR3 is CASSLDSGLNQPQHF. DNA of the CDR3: TGTGCCAGCAGCTTAGACAGCGGACTAAATCAGCCCCAGCATTTT.

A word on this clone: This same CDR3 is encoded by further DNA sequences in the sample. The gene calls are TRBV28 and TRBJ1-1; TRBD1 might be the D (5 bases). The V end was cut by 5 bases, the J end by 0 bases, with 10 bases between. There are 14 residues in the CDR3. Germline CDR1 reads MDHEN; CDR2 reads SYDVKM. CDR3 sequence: CASSQPRVNTEAFF. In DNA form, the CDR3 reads TGTGCCAGCAGTCAGCCCAGGGTGAACACTGAAGCTTTCTTT.

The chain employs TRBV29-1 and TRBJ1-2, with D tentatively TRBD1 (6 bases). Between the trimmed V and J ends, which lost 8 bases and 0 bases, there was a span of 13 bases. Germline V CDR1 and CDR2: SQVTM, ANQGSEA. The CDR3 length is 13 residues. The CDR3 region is CSSSTGANYGYTF. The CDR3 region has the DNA TGCAGCTCTTCGACAGGTGCTAACTATGGCTACACCTTC. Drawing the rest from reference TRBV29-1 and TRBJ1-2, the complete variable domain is SAVISQKPSRDICQRGTSLTIQCQVDSQVTMMFWYRQQPGQSLTLIATANQGSEATYESGFVIDKFPISRPNLTFSTLTVSNMSPEDSSIYLCSSSTGANYGYTFGSGTRLTVV.

Here the CDR3 reads CASSPAGGAGQETQYF. In DNA, the CDR3 is TGTGCCAGCAGCCCAGCCGGCGGGGCCGGGCAAGAGACCCAGTACTTC. The chain employs TRBV4-2 and TRBJ2-5; a weak D match, TRBD2 (6 bases). Trimming cost V 4 bases and J 2 bases, with 17 bases left between them. This CDR3 is built from 16 residues. CDR1 and CDR2 from the germline V gene are LGHNA and YNFKEQ.

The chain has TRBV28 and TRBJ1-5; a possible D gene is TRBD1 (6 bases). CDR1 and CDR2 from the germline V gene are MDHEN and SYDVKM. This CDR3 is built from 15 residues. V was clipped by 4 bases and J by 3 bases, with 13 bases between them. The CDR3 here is CASSSLGGHNQPQHF. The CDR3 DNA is TGTGCCAGCAGTTCCCTGGGGGGGCACAATCAGCCCCAGCATTTT.

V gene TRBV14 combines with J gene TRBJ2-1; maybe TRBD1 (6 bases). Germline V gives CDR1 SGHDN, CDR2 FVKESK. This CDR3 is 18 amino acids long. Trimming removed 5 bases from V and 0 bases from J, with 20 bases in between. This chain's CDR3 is CASSKNSGTMSSYNEQFF. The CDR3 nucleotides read TGTGCCAGCAGCAAAAATTCCGGGACAATGAGCTCCTACAATGAGCAGTTCTTC. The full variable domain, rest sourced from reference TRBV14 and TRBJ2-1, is EAGVTQFPSHSVIEKGQTVTLRCDPISGHDNLYWYRRVMGKEIKFLLHFVKESKQDESGMPNNRFLAERTGGTYSTLKVQPAELEDSGVYFCASSKNSGTMSSYNEQFFGPGTRLTVL.

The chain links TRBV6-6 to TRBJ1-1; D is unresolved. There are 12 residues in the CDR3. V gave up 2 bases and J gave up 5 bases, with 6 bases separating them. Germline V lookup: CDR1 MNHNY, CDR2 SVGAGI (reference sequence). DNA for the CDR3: TGTGCCAGCAGTTACCGGGTTACTGAAGCTTTCTTT. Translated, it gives CASSYRVTEAFF.

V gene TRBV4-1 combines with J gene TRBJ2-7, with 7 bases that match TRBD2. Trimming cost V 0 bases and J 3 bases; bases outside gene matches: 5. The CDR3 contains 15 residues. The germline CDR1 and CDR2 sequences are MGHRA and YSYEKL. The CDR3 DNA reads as TGCGCCAGCAGCCAAGAGGGAGGGACCCACTACGAGCAGTACTTC. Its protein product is CASSQEGGTHYEQYF.

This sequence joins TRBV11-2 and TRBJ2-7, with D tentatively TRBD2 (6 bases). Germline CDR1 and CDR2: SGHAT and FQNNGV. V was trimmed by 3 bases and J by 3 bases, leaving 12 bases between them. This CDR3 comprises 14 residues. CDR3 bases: TGTGCCAGCAGCTTCGGAGGGGAGAACTACGAGCAGTACTTC. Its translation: CASSFGGENYEQYF.